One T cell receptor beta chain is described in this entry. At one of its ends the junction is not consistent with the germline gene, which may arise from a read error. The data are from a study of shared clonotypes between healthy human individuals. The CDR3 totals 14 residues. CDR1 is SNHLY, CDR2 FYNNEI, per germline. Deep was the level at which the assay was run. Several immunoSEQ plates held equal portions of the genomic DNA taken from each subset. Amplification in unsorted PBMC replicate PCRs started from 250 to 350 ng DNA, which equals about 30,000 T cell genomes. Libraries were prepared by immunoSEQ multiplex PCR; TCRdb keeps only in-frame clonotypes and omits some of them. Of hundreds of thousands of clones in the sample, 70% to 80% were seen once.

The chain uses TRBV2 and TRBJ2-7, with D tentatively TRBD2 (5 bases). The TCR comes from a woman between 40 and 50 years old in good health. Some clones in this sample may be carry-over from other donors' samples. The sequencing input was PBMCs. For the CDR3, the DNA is TGTGCCAGCAGAGAAGGGAGTGCTTTCGGGGAGCAGTACTTC. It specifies CASREGSAFGEQYF.